The 13 T cell receptor beta chains given below trace back to one sample, sequenced in a study of blood T cell repertoires in COVID-19. Some clones are missing from TCRdb's copy, which holds only in-frame ones; the method was immunoSEQ multiplex PCR. This table has some 150,000 clones, around 84% appearing once. The material sequenced was peripheral blood. All receptors derive from a human donor in a cohort sampled during active COVID-19.

The rearrangement links TRBV6-5 to TRBJ1-2; D remains ambiguous. Trimming removed 3 bases at V and 6 bases at J, with 14 bases between. This CDR3 region has 14 residues. Germline V lookup: CDR1 MNHEY, CDR2 SVGAGI. The CDR3 is CASSYTGVRDGYTF. Here the CDR3 DNA reads TGTGCCAGCAGTTATACCGGGGTCCGAGATGGCTACACCTTC.

The V gene is TRBV6-1, the J gene TRBJ2-7; TRBD2 agrees at 7 bases. Losses at the gene ends were 1 base for V and 1 base for J; bases not matched to a gene: 7. This CDR3 is 16 amino acids long. The V gene's germline CDR1 is MNHNS and CDR2 SASEGT. Here the CDR3 reads CASSEVGSGGSYEQYV. CDR3 nucleotide sequence: TGTGCCAGCAGTGAAGTGGGGTCGGGAGGATCCTACGAGCAGTACGTC.

The V call is TRBV6-5, the J call TRBJ1-4; D is possibly TRBD1 (6 bases). The V and J ends lost 5 bases and 7 bases respectively, with 17 bases between them. The CDR3 length is 15 residues. Per germline, CDR1 MNHEY and CDR2 SVGAGI. The CDR3 sequence is CASSPRGGGREKLFF. CDR3 coding DNA: TGTGCCAGCAGTCCCCGGGGGGGCGGGCGTGAAAAACTGTTTTTT.

This clone was seen only once. Here the CDR3 DNA reads TGTGCCAGCTCACAGGGGGCTGCCACTGAAGCTTTCTTT. The encoded protein is CASSQGAATEAFF. The J gene is TRBJ1-1, the V gene TRBV18; 7 bases align to TRBD1. Germline V CDR1 and CDR2: KGHSH, LQKENI. The CDR3 contains 13 residues. With V trimmed by 4 bases and J by 4 bases, 3 bases remained unmatched.

This clone was recorded many times. This sequence joins TRBV11-3 and TRBJ2-2; D may be TRBD2 (6 bases). In germline, CDR1 is SGHNT, CDR2 YENEEA. V lost 1 base, J lost 2 bases, and 14 bases lay in between. The length of the CDR3 is 17 residues. Here the CDR3 reads CASSLGVGGDNTGELFF. The CDR3 DNA reads TGTGCCAGCAGCTTAGGAGTGGGAGGTGATAACACCGGGGAGCTGTTTTTT.

The chain carries TRBV28 and TRBJ2-4, with D unclear. This CDR3 has 14 amino acids. The V and J ends lost 4 bases and 0 bases respectively, with 7 bases between them. Germline-derived CDR1 and CDR2 are MDHEN and SYDVKM. CDR3 DNA sequence: TGTGCCAGCAGTTCGGCTAGAGCCAAAAACATTCAGTACTTC. Encoded protein: CASSSARAKNIQYF.

V gene TRBV19 combines with J gene TRBJ1-2, with 7 bases matching TRBD1. V shed 5 bases, J shed 1 base, and the junction held 10 bases outside the gene matches. This CDR3 is 16 amino acids long. The germline V gene encodes CDR1 LNHDA and CDR2 SQIVND (reference sequence). As DNA, the CDR3 is TGTGCCAGTAGTCGGACAGGCGAGGGCCGTAACTATGGCTACACCTTC. This codes for CASSRTGEGRNYGYTF.

This rearrangement joins TRBV5-4 to TRBJ2-2; tentatively, D is TRBD2 (5 bases). This CDR3 comprises 16 residues. Deletions cut 0 bases from V and 0 bases from J, with 9 bases between. Germline values: CDR1 SGHNT, CDR2 YYREEE (reference sequence). This CDR3 is CASSLAAGANTGELFF. CDR3 in DNA: TGTGCCAGCAGCTTGGCCGCGGGTGCGAACACCGGGGAGCTGTTTTTT.

This clone was observed a single time. The chain carries TRBV7-8 and TRBJ1-1, with TRBD1 matching 9 bases. The CDR3 runs to 16 residues. Germline CDR1 SGHVS, CDR2 FQNEAQ. V gave up 0 bases and J gave up 1 base; unmatched junction bases: 3. In DNA form, the CDR3 reads TGTGCCAGCAGCTTAGCTCCGGGACAGGGGAACACTGAAGCTTTCTTT. As protein: CASSLAPGQGNTEAFF.

The sample holds one count of this clone. This rearrangement joins TRBV28 to TRBJ1-3; D is perhaps TRBD1 (5 bases). The V gene's germline CDR1 is MDHEN and CDR2 SYDVKM. The CDR3 sequence is 13 residues long. The ends were cut back, 5 bases at V and 9 bases at J, with 14 bases in the middle. CDR3 in amino acids: CASSQGNRGTIYF. CDR3 nucleotide sequence: TGTGCCAGCAGTCAAGGGAATAGGGGCACCATATATTTT.

The chain couples TRBV7-3 to TRBJ2-1; 13 bases match TRBD2. V shed 2 bases, J shed 5 bases, and the junction held 6 bases outside the gene matches. Germline CDR1 and CDR2: SGHTA and FQGTGA. The CDR3 length is 17 residues. Here the CDR3 DNA reads TGTGCCAGCAGCTTAGCGACTAGCGGGGGGCCACACAATGAGCAGTTCTTC. This encodes CASSLATSGGPHNEQFF.

The rearrangement links TRBV2 to TRBJ2-1; 7 nucleotides agree with TRBD2. CDR3 length equals 13 residues. Germline CDR1 and CDR2: SNHLY and FYNNEI. V trimming: 8 bases; J trimming: 3 bases; junction bases outside the gene matches: 4. The CDR3 region has the DNA TGTGCCAGCTCAGGGACTAACTACAATGAGCAGTTCTTC. As protein: CASSGTNYNEQFF.

V usage is TRBV11-3 and J usage is TRBJ2-2; TRBD1 matches at 10 bases. Germline assignment: CDR1 SGHNT and CDR2 YENEEA. The ends lost 4 bases at V and 7 bases at J; junction bases unmatched: 9. CDR3 size: 16 residues. The CDR3 region has the DNA TGTGCCAGCAGCTCCCGGGACAGGGGCATCGGCGGGGAGCTGTTTTTT. Protein product: CASSSRDRGIGGELFF.